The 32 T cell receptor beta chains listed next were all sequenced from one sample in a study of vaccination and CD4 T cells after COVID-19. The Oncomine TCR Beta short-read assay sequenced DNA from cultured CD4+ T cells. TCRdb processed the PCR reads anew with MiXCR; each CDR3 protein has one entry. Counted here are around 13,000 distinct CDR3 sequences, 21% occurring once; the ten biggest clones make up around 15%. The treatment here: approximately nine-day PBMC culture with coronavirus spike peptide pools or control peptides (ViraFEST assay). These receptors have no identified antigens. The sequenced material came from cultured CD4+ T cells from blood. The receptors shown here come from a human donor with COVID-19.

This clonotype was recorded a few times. The CDR3 bases are TGTGCCAGCAGTCCTAACCACGGGGGACGCACAGATACGCAGTATTTT. Translating gives CASSPNHGGRTDTQYF. V and J are TRBV28 and TRBJ2-3; D might be TRBD2 (6 bases). The CDR3 loop spans 16 amino acids. Between the trimmed V and J ends, which lost 5 bases and 1 base, there was a span of 16 bases. Germline values: CDR1 MDHEN, CDR2 SYDVKM.

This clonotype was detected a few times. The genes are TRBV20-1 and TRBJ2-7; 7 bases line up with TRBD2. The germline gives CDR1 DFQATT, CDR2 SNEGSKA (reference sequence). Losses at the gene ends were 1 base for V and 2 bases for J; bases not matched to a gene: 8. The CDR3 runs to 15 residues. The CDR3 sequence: CSARAQGRGAYEQYF. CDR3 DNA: TGCAGTGCTAGAGCACAAGGCCGGGGGGCCTACGAGCAGTACTTC.

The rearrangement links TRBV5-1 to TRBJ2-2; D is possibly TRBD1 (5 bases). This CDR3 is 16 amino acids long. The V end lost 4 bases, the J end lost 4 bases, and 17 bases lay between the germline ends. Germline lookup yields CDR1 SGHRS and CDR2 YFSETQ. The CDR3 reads CASSPRTIGATGELFF. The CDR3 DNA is TGCGCCAGCAGCCCCAGAACGATAGGGGCCACCGGGGAGCTGTTTTTT.

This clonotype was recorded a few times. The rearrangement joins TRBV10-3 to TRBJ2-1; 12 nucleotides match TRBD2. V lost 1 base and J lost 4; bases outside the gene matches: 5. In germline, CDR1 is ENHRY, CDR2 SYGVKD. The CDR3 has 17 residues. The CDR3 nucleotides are TGTGCCATCAGTGAGTTACTAGCGGGGGGCCTTTACAATGAGCAGTTCTTC. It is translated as CAISELLAGGLYNEQFF.

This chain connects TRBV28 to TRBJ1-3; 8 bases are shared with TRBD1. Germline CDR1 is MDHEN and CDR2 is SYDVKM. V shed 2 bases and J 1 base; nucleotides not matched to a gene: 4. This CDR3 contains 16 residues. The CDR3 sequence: CASSLTGGGSGNTIYF. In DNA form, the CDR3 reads TGTGCCAGCAGTTTAACAGGGGGAGGATCTGGAAACACCATATATTTT.

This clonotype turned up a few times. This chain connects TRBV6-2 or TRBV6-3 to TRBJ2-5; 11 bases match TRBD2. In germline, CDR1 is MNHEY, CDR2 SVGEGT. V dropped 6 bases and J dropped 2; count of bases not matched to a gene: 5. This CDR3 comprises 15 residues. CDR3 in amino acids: CASRSSSGGQETQYF. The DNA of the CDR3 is TGTGCCAGCAGATCGTCTAGCGGGGGGCAAGAGACCCAGTACTTC.

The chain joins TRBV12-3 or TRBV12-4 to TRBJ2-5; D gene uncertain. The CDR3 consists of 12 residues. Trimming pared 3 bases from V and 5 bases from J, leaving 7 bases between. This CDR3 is CASSFITETQYF. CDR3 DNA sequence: TGTGCCAGCAGTTTTATCACGGAGACCCAGTACTTC.

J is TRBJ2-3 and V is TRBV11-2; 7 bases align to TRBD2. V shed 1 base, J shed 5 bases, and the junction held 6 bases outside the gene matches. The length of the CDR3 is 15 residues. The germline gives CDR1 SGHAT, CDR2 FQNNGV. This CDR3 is CASSLGPGGLDTQYF. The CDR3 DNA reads TGTGCCAGCAGCTTAGGTCCCGGGGGGTTAGATACGCAGTATTTT. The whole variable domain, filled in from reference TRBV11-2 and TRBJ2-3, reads EAGVAQSPRYKIIEKRQSVAFWCNPISGHATLYWYQQILGQGPKLLIQFQNNGVVDDSQLPKDRFSAERLKGVDSTLKIQPAKLEDSAVYLCASSLGPGGLDTQYFGPGTRLTVL.

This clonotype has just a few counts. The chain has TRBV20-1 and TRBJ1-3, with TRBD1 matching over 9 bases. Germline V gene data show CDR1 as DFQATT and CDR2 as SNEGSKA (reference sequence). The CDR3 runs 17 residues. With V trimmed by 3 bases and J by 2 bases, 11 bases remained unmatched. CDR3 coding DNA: TGCAGTGCTAGCGACGAGGCCGGGACAGGGACTGGAAACACCATATATTTT. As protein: CSASDEAGTGTGNTIYF.

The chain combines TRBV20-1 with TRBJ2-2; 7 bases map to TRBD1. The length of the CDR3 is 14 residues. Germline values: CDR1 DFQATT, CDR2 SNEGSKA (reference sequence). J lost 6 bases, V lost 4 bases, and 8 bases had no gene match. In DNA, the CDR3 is TGCAGTGCTACCATGCCTGACAGGGCCGGGGAGCTGTTTTTT. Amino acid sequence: CSATMPDRAGELFF.

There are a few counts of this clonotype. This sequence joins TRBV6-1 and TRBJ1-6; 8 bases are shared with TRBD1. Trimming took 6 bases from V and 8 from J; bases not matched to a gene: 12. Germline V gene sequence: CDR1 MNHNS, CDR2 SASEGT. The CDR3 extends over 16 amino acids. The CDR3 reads CASRPATGDGHSPLHF. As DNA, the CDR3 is TGTGCCAGCAGACCCGCGACAGGGGATGGGCATTCACCCCTCCACTTT.

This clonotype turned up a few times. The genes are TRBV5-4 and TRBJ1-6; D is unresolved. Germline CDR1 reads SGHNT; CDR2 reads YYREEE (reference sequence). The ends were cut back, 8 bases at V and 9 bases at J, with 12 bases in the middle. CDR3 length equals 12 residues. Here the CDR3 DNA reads TGTGCCAGTACCGTTCGAATTTCACCCCTCCACTTT. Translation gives CASTVRISPLHF.

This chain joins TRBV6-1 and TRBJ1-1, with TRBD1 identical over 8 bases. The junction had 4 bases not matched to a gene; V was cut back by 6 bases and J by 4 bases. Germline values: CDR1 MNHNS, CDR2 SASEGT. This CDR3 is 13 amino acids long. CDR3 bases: TGTGCCAGCAGATCAACAGGGGGCACTGAAGCTTTCTTT. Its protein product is CASRSTGGTEAFF.

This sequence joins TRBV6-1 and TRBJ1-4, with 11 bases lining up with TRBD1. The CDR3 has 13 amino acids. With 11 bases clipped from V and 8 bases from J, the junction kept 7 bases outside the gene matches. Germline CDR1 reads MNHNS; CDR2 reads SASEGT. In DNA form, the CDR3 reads TGTGCCTCCCGGGACAGGGGGGCAGAAAAACTGTTTTTT. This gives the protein CASRDRGAEKLFF.

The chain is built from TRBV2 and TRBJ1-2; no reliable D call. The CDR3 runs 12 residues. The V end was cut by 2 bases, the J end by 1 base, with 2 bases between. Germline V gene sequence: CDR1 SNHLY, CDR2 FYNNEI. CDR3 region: CASSENNYGYTF. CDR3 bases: TGTGCCAGCAGTGAAAATAACTATGGCTACACCTTC.

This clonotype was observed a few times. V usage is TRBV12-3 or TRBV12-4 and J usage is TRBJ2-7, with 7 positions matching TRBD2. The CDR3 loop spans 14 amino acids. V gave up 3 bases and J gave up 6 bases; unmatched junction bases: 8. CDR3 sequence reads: CASSFLSGAREQYF. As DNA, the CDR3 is TGTGCCAGCAGTTTTTTAAGCGGGGCACGCGAGCAGTACTTC.

The DNA of the CDR3 is TGTGCCAGCAGCCAAGATCCCACAGCTACCAGCAATCAGCCCCAGCATTTT. This codes for CASSQDPTATSNQPQHF. The chain has TRBV4-2 and TRBJ1-5; D uncertain. Trimming took 0 bases from V and 1 from J, leaving 13 bases between them. This CDR3 comprises 17 residues. Germline V gives CDR1 LGHNA, CDR2 YNFKEQ.

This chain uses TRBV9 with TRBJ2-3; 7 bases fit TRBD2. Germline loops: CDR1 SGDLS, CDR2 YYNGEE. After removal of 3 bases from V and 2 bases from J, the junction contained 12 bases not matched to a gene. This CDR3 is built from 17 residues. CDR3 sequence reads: CASSAPPGGGVTDTQYF. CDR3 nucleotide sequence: TGTGCCAGCAGCGCCCCGCCTGGGGGGGGGGTCACAGATACGCAGTATTTT.

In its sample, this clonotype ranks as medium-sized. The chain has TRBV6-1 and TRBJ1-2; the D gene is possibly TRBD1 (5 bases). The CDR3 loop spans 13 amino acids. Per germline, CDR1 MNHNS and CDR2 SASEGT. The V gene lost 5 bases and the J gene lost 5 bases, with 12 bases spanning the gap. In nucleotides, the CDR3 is TGTGCCAGCAGTCCATCCGCAGGGTATGGCTACACCTTC. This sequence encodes CASSPSAGYGYTF.

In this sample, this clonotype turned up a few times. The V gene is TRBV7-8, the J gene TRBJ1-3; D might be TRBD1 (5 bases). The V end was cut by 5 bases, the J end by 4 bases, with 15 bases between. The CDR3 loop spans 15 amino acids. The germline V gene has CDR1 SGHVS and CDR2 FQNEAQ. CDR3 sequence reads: CASSRMGVSGNTIYF. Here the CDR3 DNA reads TGTGCCAGCAGCCGGATGGGGGTGAGCGGAAACACCATATATTTT.

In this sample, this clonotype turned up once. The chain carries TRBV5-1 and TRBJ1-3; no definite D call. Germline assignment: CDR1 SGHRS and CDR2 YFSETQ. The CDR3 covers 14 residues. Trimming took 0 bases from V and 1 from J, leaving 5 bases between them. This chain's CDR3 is CASSLGESGNTIYF. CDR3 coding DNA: TGCGCCAGCAGCTTGGGGGAATCTGGAAACACCATATATTTT.

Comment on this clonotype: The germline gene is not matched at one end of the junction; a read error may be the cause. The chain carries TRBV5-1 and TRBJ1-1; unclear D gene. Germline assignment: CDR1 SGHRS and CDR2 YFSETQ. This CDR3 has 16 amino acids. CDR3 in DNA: TGCGCCAGCAGCTTGGGGCGGTCGGCACAGAACACTAAAGCTTTCTTT. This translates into CASSLGRSAQNTKAFF.

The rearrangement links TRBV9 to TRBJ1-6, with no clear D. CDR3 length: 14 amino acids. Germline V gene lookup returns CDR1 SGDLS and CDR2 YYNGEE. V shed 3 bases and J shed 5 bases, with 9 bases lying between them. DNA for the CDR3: TGTGCCAGCAGCGGGGGAGGGCATAATTCACCCCTCCACTTT. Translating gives CASSGGGHNSPLHF.

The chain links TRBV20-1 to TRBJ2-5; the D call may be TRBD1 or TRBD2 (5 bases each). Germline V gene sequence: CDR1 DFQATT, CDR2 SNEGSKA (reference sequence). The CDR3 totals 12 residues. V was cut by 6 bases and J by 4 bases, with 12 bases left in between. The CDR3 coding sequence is TGCAGTGCAGCACCGGGACCAGAGACCCAGTACTTC. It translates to CSAAPGPETQYF.

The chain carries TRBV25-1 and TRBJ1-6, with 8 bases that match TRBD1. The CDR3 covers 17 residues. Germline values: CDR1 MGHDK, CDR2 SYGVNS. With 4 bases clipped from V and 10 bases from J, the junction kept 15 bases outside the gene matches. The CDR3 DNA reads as TGTGCCAGCAGTGCAAGTTCTAGACAGGGGAGGCAATCACCCCTCCACTTT. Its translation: CASSASSRQGRQSPLHF.

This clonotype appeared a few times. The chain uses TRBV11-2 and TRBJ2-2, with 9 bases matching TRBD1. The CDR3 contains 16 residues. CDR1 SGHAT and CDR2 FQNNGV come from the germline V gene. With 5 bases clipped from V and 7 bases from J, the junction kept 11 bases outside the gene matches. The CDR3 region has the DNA TGTGCCAGCAGCCTACAGGGGGCGCTGGCAGGCGGGGAGCTGTTTTTT. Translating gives CASSLQGALAGGELFF.

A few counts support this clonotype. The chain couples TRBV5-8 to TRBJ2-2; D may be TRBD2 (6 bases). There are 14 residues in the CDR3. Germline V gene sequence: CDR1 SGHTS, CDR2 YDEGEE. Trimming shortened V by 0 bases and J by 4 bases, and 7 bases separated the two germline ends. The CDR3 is CASSLAGVTGELFF. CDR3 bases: TGTGCCAGCAGCTTGGCGGGGGTCACCGGGGAGCTGTTTTTT.

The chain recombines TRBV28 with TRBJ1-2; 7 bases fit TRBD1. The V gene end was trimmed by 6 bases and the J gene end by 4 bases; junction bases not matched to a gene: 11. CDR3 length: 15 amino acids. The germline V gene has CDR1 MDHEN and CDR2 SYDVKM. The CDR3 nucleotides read TGTGCCAGCAGCGAACAGGGGTCGATCAGCTATGGCTACACCTTC. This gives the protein CASSEQGSISYGYTF.

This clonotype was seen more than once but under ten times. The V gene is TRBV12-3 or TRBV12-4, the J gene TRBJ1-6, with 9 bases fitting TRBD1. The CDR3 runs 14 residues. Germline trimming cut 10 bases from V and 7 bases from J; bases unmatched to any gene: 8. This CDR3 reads CAIARGQGNSPLHF. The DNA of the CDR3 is TGTGCCATAGCGCGGGGACAGGGAAATTCACCCCTCCACTTT.

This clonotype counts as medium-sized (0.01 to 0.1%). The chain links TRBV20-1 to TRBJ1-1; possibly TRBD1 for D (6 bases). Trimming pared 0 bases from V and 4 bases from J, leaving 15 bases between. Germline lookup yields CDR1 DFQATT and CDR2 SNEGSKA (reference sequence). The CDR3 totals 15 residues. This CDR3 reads CSARDRGGLATEAFF. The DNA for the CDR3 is TGCAGTGCTAGAGATAGGGGGGGCCTCGCCACTGAAGCTTTCTTT.

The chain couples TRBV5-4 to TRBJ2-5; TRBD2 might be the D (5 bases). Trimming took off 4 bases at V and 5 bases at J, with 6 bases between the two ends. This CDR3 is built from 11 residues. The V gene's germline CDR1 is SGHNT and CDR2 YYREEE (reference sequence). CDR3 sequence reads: CASSGLETQYF. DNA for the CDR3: TGTGCCAGCAGCGGACTGGAGACCCAGTACTTC.

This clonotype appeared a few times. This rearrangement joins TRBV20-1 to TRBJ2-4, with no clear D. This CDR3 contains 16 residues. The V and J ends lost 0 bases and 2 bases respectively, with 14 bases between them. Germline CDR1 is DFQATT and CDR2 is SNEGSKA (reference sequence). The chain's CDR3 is CSARDRALLSKNIQYF. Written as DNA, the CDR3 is TGCAGTGCTAGAGATCGGGCCCTTTTGTCCAAAAACATTCAGTACTTC.